The 3 T cell receptor beta chains below all came from one sample that was sequenced in a study of PD-L1 blockade in urothelial cancer. Time point meaning: pretreatment peripheral blood. Method: immunoSEQ multiplex PCR; TCRdb's copy keeps in-frame clones and lacks some. The sample includes more than 45,000 clones, 82% seen only once; the top ten take approximately 2%. The sample was PBMCs, taken around atezolizumab (anti-PD-L1) treatment. These receptor sequences come from a man in his forties or fifties with urothelial cancer.

V usage is TRBV9 and J usage is TRBJ2-5; D is ambiguous. CDR3 length: 14 residues. Germline lookup yields CDR1 SGDLS and CDR2 YYNGEE. V was cut by 0 bases and J by 4 bases, with 10 bases left in between. CDR3 residues: CASSVGPTAETQYF. For the CDR3, the DNA is TGTGCCAGCAGCGTAGGGCCCACCGCAGAGACCCAGTACTTC.

V usage is TRBV7-8 and J usage is TRBJ1-2; the D gene is possibly TRBD1 (6 bases). Trimming took off 0 bases at V and 6 bases at J, with 11 bases between the two ends. CDR3 size: 14 residues. CDR1 SGHVS and CDR2 FQNEAQ come from the germline V gene. The CDR3 loop reads CASSLAQGMDGYTF. CDR3 nucleotide sequence: TGTGCCAGCAGCTTAGCCCAGGGGATGGATGGCTACACCTTC.

This rearrangement joins TRBV2 to TRBJ1-5, with 7 positions matching TRBD1. Germline-derived CDR1 and CDR2 are SNHLY and FYNNEI. This CDR3 is built from 15 residues. With V trimmed by 3 bases and J by 3 bases, 5 bases remained unmatched. The CDR3 reads CASSEGTGDNQPQHF. Here the CDR3 DNA reads TGTGCCAGCAGTGAGGGTACAGGGGACAATCAGCCCCAGCATTTT.